This TCR beta chain was captured by sequencing in a study of naive and memory T cell subsets. This clonotype was observed many times. V was clipped by 6 bases and J by 7 bases, with 15 bases between them. This CDR3 comprises 14 residues. Germline V gene sequence: CDR1 MNHNY, CDR2 SVGAGI (reference sequence). Two oligonucleotides, mixed equimolar, formed the beta constant-region primer covering TRBC1 and TRBC2. Ligated cDNA was amplified by four rounds of PCR with nested alpha and beta constant-region primers and SP2. MiXCR, applied by TCRdb to the UMI-ligation and nested PCR reads, yields one record per CDR3 protein. The sample lists 130,000 or so distinct CDR3 sequences, 36% occurring once.

The genes are TRBV6-6 and TRBJ2-2, with D possibly being TRBD1 (6 bases). Sequenced material: central memory CD4+ T cells from blood. The sequence derives from a human donor in good health. The CDR3 is CASRLDRFGGELFF. As DNA, the CDR3 is TGTGCCAGCAGGCTCGACAGGTTCGGCGGGGAGCTGTTTTTT.